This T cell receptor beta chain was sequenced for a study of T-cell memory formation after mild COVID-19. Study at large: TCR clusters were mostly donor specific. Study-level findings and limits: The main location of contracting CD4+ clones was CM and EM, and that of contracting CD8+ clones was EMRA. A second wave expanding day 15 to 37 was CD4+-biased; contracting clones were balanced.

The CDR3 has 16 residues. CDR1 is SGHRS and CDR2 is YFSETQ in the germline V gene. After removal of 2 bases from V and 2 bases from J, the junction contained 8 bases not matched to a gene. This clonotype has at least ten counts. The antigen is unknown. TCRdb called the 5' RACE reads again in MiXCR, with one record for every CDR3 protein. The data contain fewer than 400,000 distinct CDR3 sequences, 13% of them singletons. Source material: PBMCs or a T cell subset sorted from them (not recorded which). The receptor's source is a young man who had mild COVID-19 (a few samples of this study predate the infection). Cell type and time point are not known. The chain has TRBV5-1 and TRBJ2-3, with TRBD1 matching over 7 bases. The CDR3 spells CASSFTGAPHTDTQYF. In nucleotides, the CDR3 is TGCGCCAGCAGCTTTACAGGGGCCCCCCACACAGATACGCAGTATTTT.